The source of this T cell receptor beta chain is a study of blood T cell repertoires in COVID-19. Method: immunoSEQ multiplex PCR; TCRdb's copy keeps in-frame clones and lacks some. The repertoire holds 250,000 to 300,000 clones, about 91% seen once, with about 4.6% in the top ten. Trimming removed 1 base from V and 12 bases from J, with 12 bases in between. From germline, CDR1 is KGHSH and CDR2 LQKENI. The CDR3 runs to 13 residues. This receptor was obtained from a woman in her forties who had recovered from COVID-19. The specimen was peripheral blood. The V call is TRBV18, the J call TRBJ1-4, with a tentative D call TRBD1 (6 bases). CDR3 coding DNA: TGTGCCAGCTCACCACTTGTCGAGGGGGAACTGTTTTTT. Translated: CASSPLVEGELFF.